The 20 T cell receptor beta chains given below trace back to one sample, sequenced in a study of cytomegalovirus exposure and HLA in healthy donors. PCR involved 60 Vbeta and 13 Jbeta primers. Libraries were prepared by immunoSEQ multiplex PCR; TCRdb keeps only in-frame clonotypes and omits some of them. The sample lists approximately 200,000 clones, 75% to 80% occurring once. The sequenced material came from PBMCs. The receptor set was obtained from a man aged 18 to 29 in good health and CMV-seronegative.

This clone has more than one count but fewer than ten. The V gene is TRBV15, the J gene TRBJ1-1, with no clear D. The germline V gene has CDR1 LNHNV and CDR2 YYDKDF (reference sequence). The V and J ends lost 0 bases and 1 base respectively, with 3 bases between them. The CDR3 spans 13 residues. CDR3 region: CATSRDGNTEAFF. The CDR3 region has the DNA TGTGCCACCAGCAGAGACGGGAACACTGAAGCTTTCTTT.

The chain combines TRBV2 with TRBJ2-1, with D perhaps matching TRBD1 (5 bases). This CDR3 is 14 amino acids long. CDR1 SNHLY and CDR2 FYNNEI come from the germline V gene. Trimming took off 4 bases at V and 5 bases at J, with 12 bases between the two ends. CDR3 in amino acids: CASSANRYNNEQFF. CDR3 DNA sequence: TGTGCCAGCAGTGCTAACAGGTATAACAATGAGCAGTTCTTC.

The chain combines TRBV18 with TRBJ1-4; D is undetermined. Germline CDR1 reads KGHSH; CDR2 reads LQKENI. V was clipped by 5 bases and J by 1 base, with 5 bases between them. CDR3 length: 13 residues. The CDR3, as DNA: TGTGCCAGCTCATCCGTAACTAATGAAAAACTGTTTTTT. Translated, it gives CASSSVTNEKLFF.

This sequence joins TRBV30 and TRBJ2-7, with a weak D call TRBD2 (5 bases). The CDR3 is 12 amino acids. Trimming cost V 2 bases and J 7 bases, with 12 bases left between them. Germline CDR1 GTSNPN, CDR2 SVGIG (reference sequence). CDR3 in amino acids: CAWSPITGEQYF. The CDR3 nucleotides are TGTGCCTGGAGTCCAATAACGGGGGAGCAGTACTTC.

The chain carries TRBV6-6 and TRBJ2-7; 11 nucleotides agree with TRBD2. Germline V CDR1 and CDR2: MNHNY, SVGAGI (reference sequence). V gave up 2 bases and J gave up 3 bases; unmatched junction bases: 0. The CDR3 runs to 14 residues. The CDR3 DNA reads as TGTGCCAGCAGTTACGGGACTAGCGGCTACGAGCAGTACTTC. It codes for CASSYGTSGYEQYF.

This sequence joins TRBV28 and TRBJ2-3; D gene ambiguous. This CDR3 has 14 residues. The germline CDR1 and CDR2 sequences are MDHEN and SYDVKM. With 2 bases removed from V and 2 bases from J, the gap between germline ends came to 8 bases. CDR3 coding DNA: TGTGCCAGCAGTTTAGCGGTCTCCACAGATACGCAGTATTTT. It yields the protein CASSLAVSTDTQYF.

This clone was found a few times. This chain joins TRBV27 and TRBJ2-7; no clear D gene. The CDR3 contains 11 residues. The germline gives CDR1 MNHEY, CDR2 SMNVEV (reference sequence). V was cut by 3 bases and J by 11 bases, with 11 bases left in between. The CDR3 region has the DNA TGTGCCAGCAGTTTCTCCGGTGTGGAGTACTTC. Translation: CASSFSGVEYF.

The gene calls are TRBV6-1 and TRBJ2-7; 10 bases match TRBD2. The germline gives CDR1 MNHNS, CDR2 SASEGT. This CDR3 spans 15 amino acids. The V gene end was trimmed by 10 bases and the J gene end by 0 bases; junction bases not matched to a gene: 9. Here the CDR3 reads CATQTAGGPSYEQYF. CDR3 nucleotide sequence: TGTGCCACTCAAACAGCGGGGGGGCCCTCCTACGAGCAGTACTTC.

As to this clone: In the same sample, other DNA sequences code for this CDR3. This sequence joins TRBV5-1 and TRBJ1-5; tentatively, D is TRBD1 (5 bases). Germline V lookup: CDR1 SGHRS, CDR2 YFSETQ. The CDR3 runs 14 residues. With 0 bases removed from V and 2 bases from J, the gap between germline ends came to 6 bases. The CDR3 reads CASSLEGGNQPQHF. DNA of the CDR3: TGCGCCAGCAGCTTGGAAGGGGGCAATCAGCCCCAGCATTTT. Complete variable domain (other parts from reference TRBV5-1 and TRBJ1-5): KAGVTQTPRYLIKTRGQQVTLSCSPISGHRSVSWYQQTPGQGLQFLFEYFSETQRNKGNFPGRFSGRQFSNSRSEMNVSTLELGDSALYLCASSLEGGNQPQHFGDGTRLSIL.

This clone has just a few counts. The rearrangement links TRBV11-3 to TRBJ2-7; possible D gene TRBD2, 6 bases. The CDR3 length is 17 residues. The germline V and J ends were trimmed by 5 bases and 2 bases, with 22 bases remaining between them. The germline V gene has CDR1 SGHNT and CDR2 YENEEA. The CDR3 loop reads CASSPSRRGSPTYEQYF. The CDR3 nucleotides are TGTGCCAGCAGCCCAAGCAGGAGGGGCAGCCCTACCTACGAGCAGTACTTC. Full variable domain (missing parts from reference TRBV11-3 and TRBJ2-7): EAGVVQSPRYKIIEKKQPVAFWCNPISGHNTLYWYLQNLGQGPELLIRYENEEAVDDSQLPKDRFSAERLKGVDSTLKIQPAELGDSAVYLCASSPSRRGSPTYEQYFGPGTRLTVT.

This clone was detected only once. The chain recombines TRBV7-8 with TRBJ2-2; D is unresolved. CDR3 length: 13 amino acids. The germline gives CDR1 SGHVS, CDR2 FQNEAQ. This chain's CDR3 is CASPSGVTGELFF. The CDR3 bases are TGTGCAAGCCCCTCCGGAGTCACCGGGGAGCTGTTTTTT.

On this clone: The same CDR3 is also encoded by other DNA sequences in this sample. The V and J genes are TRBV4-3 and TRBJ2-7; 8 bases align to TRBD2. Germline CDR1 and CDR2: LGHNA and YSLEER. Trimming removed 0 bases from V and 4 bases from J; junction bases left unmatched: 5. The CDR3 totals 15 residues. The CDR3 protein is CASSQDRTSGYEQYF. DNA of the CDR3: TGCGCCAGCAGCCAAGATAGAACTAGCGGATACGAGCAGTACTTC.

V usage is TRBV5-1 and J usage is TRBJ2-5; 10 bases are shared with TRBD1. This CDR3 is 15 amino acids long. The V and J ends lost 3 bases and 2 bases, in that order; junction bases with no gene match: 4. CDR1 is SGHRS, CDR2 YFSETQ, per germline. CDR3 protein: CASSYTDRGQETQYF. The CDR3 region has the DNA TGCGCCAGCAGCTATACGGACAGGGGGCAAGAGACCCAGTACTTC.

This clone came up once. The chain recombines TRBV11-2 with TRBJ1-1; a possible D gene is TRBD1 (5 bases). CDR1 and CDR2 (germline): SGHAT, FQNNGV. The ends were cut back, 3 bases at V and 5 bases at J, with 13 bases in the middle. There are 14 residues in the CDR3. This CDR3 is CASSLTGTATEAFF. The DNA for the CDR3 is TGTGCCAGCAGCTTGACGGGGACTGCAACTGAAGCTTTCTTT.

This clone was observed a few times. This CDR3 reads CASSQGGENSPLHF. CDR3 DNA sequence: TGTGCCAGCAGCCAGGGGGGTGAAAATTCACCCCTCCACTTT. The rearrangement uses TRBV6-1 and TRBJ1-6; 7 nucleotides agree with TRBD1. The CDR3 consists of 14 residues. Germline values: CDR1 MNHNS, CDR2 SASEGT. With V trimmed by 6 bases and J by 7 bases, 6 bases remained unmatched.

The chain employs TRBV5-4 and TRBJ2-1; 11 nucleotides align to TRBD2. The V and J ends lost 4 bases and 9 bases, in that order; junction bases with no gene match: 12. Germline CDR1 reads SGHNT; CDR2 reads YYREEE (reference sequence). This CDR3 is 16 amino acids long. The DNA of the CDR3 is TGTGCCAGCAGCATCCCGACTAGCGGGGAGGTGGGTGAGCAGTTCTTC. Amino acid sequence: CASSIPTSGEVGEQFF.

The chain is built from TRBV14 and TRBJ2-7, with 13 nucleotides matching TRBD2. Germline values: CDR1 SGHDN, CDR2 FVKESK. The ends lost 1 base at V and 4 bases at J; junction bases unmatched: 13. This CDR3 is built from 19 residues. Written as DNA, the CDR3 is TGTGCCAGCAGCCAAGGGACTAGCGGGGGCCCTCCTGGGCGATACGAGCAGTACTTC. This encodes CASSQGTSGGPPGRYEQYF.

The chain joins TRBV5-1 to TRBJ2-5; D is undetermined. The CDR3 extends over 13 amino acids. Germline lookup yields CDR1 SGHRS and CDR2 YFSETQ. Trimming pared 1 base from V and 5 bases from J, leaving 9 bases between. CDR3 protein: CASSLSPLETQYF. The CDR3, as DNA: TGCGCCAGCAGCTTGTCCCCTCTGGAGACCCAGTACTTC.

The V call is TRBV11-2, the J call TRBJ1-5, with 8 bases identical to TRBD1. The CDR3 has 15 amino acids. Per the germline V gene, CDR1 is SGHAT and CDR2 is FQNNGV. V dropped 1 base and J dropped 3; count of bases not matched to a gene: 2. The CDR3 DNA is TGTGCCAGCAGCTTAGCGGGACAGGACAATCAGCCCCAGCATTTT. Amino acids: CASSLAGQDNQPQHF.

The chain combines TRBV7-9 with TRBJ1-4; 7 bases match TRBD1. The ends lost 5 bases at V and 1 base at J; junction bases unmatched: 1. The CDR3 is 14 residues long. Germline-derived CDR1 and CDR2 are SEHNR and FQNEAQ (reference sequence). The CDR3 sequence is CASSRDRTNEKLFF. For the CDR3, the DNA is TGTGCCAGCAGCCGGGACAGAACTAATGAAAAACTGTTTTTT.